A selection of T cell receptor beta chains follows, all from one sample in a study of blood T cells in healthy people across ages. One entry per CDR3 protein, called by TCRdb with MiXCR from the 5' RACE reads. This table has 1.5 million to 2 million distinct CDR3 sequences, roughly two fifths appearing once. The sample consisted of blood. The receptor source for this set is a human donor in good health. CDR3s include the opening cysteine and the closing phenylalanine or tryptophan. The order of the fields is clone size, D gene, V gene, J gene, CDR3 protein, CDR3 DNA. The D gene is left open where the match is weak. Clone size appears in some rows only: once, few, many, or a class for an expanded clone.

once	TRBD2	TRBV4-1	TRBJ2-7	CASSPGLAVRYEQYF	TGCGCCAGCAGCCCCGGACTAGCGGTCCGCTACGAGCAGTACTTC
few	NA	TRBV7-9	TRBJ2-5	CASSRTVAQETQYF	TGTGCCAGCAGCCGGACAGTAGCCCAAGAGACCCAGTACTTC
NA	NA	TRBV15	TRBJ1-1	CATSRAGDEAFF	TGTGCCACCAGCAGAGCAGGGGACGAAGCTTTCTTT
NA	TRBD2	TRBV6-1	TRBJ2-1	CASSDGTSGGALNEQFF	TGTGCCAGCAGTGACGGGACTAGCGGGGGGGCTCTTAATGAGCAGTTCTTC
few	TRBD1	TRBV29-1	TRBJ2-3	CSVNRGEIADTQYF	TGCAGCGTAAACAGGGGGGAAATTGCAGATACGCAGTATTTT
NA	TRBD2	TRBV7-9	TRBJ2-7	CASTSRGGLTSGASEQYF	TGTGCCAGCACCTCAAGGGGAGGTCTGACTAGCGGGGCGAGCGAGCAGTACTTC
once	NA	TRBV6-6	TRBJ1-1	CASRPPWANTEAFF	TGTGCCAGCAGACCCCCTTGGGCCAACACTGAAGCTTTCTTT
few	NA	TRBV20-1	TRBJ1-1	CSASYSLNTEAFF	TGCAGTGCTAGCTACAGTTTGAACACTGAAGCTTTCTTT
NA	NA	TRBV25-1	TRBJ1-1	CASEQGSRTEAFF	TGTGCCAGCGAACAGGGAAGTAGAACTGAAGCTTTCTTT
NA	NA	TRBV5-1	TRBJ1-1	CASSYQGIGTEAFF	TGCGCCAGCAGCTATCAAGGGATTGGCACTGAAGCTTTCTTT
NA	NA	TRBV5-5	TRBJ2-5	CASSLFRGEAQYF	TGTGCCAGCAGCTTGTTCAGGGGAGAGGCCCAGTACTTC
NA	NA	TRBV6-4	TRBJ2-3	CASSDPRFEDTQYF	TGTGCCAGCAGTGACCCTCGGTTTGAAGATACGCAGTATTTT
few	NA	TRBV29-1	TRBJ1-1	CSVADRISPEAFF	TGCAGCGTTGCCGACAGGATTTCCCCTGAAGCTTTCTTT
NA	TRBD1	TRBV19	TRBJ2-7	CASSIAGQISYEQYF	TGTGCCAGTAGTATAGCGGGACAGATCTCCTACGAGCAGTACTTC
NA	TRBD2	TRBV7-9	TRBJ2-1	CASSFSTGTSGDPYYEQFF	TGTGCCAGCAGCTTCTCCACCGGGACTAGCGGGGATCCTTACTATGAGCAGTTCTTC
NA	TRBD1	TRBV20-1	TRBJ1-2	CSATQGGAGYTF	TGCAGTGCGACGCAGGGGGGAGCTGGCTACACCTTC
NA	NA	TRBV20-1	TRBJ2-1	CSARVRARPVNEQFF	TGCAGTGCTAGAGTGAGGGCAAGGCCCGTAAATGAGCAGTTCTTC
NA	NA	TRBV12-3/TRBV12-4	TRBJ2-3	CASSSNRKGGDTQYF	TGTGCCAGCAGCTCCAACAGGAAAGGAGGAGATACGCAGTATTTT
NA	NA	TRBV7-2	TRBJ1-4	CASSLQGNSEKLFF	TGTGCCAGCAGCTTACAGGGAAACAGTGAAAAACTGTTTTTT
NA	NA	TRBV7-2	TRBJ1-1	CASSPRGGPREAFF	TGTGCCAGCAGCCCCCGGGGGGGCCCACGTGAAGCTTTCTTT